The sequence of this TCR beta chain was determined in a study of identical twins. TCRdb processed the 5' RACE reads anew with MiXCR; each CDR3 protein has one entry. This sample has some 560,000 distinct CDR3 sequences, with 7.5% to 10% found just once. The germline V gene has CDR1 DFQATT and CDR2 SNEGSKA (reference sequence). This CDR3 spans 12 amino acids. V shed 3 bases and J shed 0 bases, with 3 bases lying between them. This clonotype was seen only a few times. Antigen unknown. Study conclusions and caveats: Out-of-frame alpha sequences common to twins exhibited an excess of low generation probability. Memory repertoires lacked the insertion deficit that abundant cord blood beta clonotypes showed. Conclusions were drawn cross-sectionally by statistical analysis, without following the same donors.

The sample was also reused in another study, on yellow fever vaccine responses in identical twins.

This sequence originates from a woman aged 18-30 years in good health. The material sequenced was PBMCs. The V and J genes are TRBV20-1 and TRBJ2-1; D call uncertain. The CDR3 loop reads CSASYSYNEQFF. Written as DNA, the CDR3 is TGCAGTGCTAGTTACTCCTACAATGAGCAGTTCTTC.